This is a list of T cell receptor beta chains from one sample in a study of blood T cell repertoires in COVID-19. The repertoire was sequenced with immunoSEQ multiplex PCR; TCRdb's copy has only in-frame clones and lacks some. The profile shows roughly 270,000 clones, 85% of them singletons. The sample comprised PBMCs or T cells enriched from blood (not recorded which). The receptors shown here come from a woman aged 50 to 60 who had recovered from COVID-19. Both conserved end residues are trimmed from each CDR3. D genes are given only for firm matches. For some rows the clone size is stated as once, few or many, or as a class when expanded; others skip it.

v_gene	j_gene	d_gene	abundance	CDR3aa
TRBV28	TRBJ2-3	TRBD2	NA	ASTLTSGLAGDTQY
TRBV7-2	TRBJ2-1	TRBD2	NA	ASSLIGGGSYNEQF
TRBV28	TRBJ1-1	TRBD1	NA	ASNRGQGAGTEAF
TRBV30	TRBJ1-5	NA	NA	AWSPLRGYQPQH
TRBV5-1	TRBJ2-3	TRBD2	NA	ASSLGASGPTDTQY
TRBV19	TRBJ1-5	NA	NA	ASKGDGSNQPQH
TRBV6-6	TRBJ2-7	NA	NA	ASSYKFDSPLYEQY
TRBV30	TRBJ1-3	NA	NA	AWNTGASGNTIY
TRBV6-1	TRBJ1-5	NA	NA	ASSEGGGANQPQH
TRBV19	TRBJ1-1	TRBD1	NA	ASRGDRGNTEAF
TRBV30	TRBJ2-5	NA	NA	AGGGGETQY
TRBV11-2	TRBJ2-5	TRBD2	NA	ATRGAAGGETQY
TRBV21-1	TRBJ2-5	NA	NA	ASSNRGLRRARYQETQY
TRBV18	TRBJ1-4	TRBD1	NA	ASSLRQGAVNEKLF
TRBV30	TRBJ2-7	NA	NA	AWSATRYEQY
TRBV5-4	TRBJ1-3	NA	once	ASSNTFGNTIY
TRBV27	TRBJ1-1	NA	NA	ASSLTGSPVAF
TRBV10-3	TRBJ1-4	NA	NA	AISGGNNEKLF
TRBV29-1	TRBJ1-1	NA	NA	SVGRGTEAF
TRBV4-1	TRBJ1-1	TRBD1	NA	ASRPDRLNTEAF
TRBV19	TRBJ2-3	NA	few	ASSIRATPADTQY
TRBV11-2	TRBJ2-7	TRBD2	NA	ASSRTSGRASSYEQY
TRBV2	TRBJ1-6	TRBD1	NA	ASWTGYSYNSPLH
TRBV2	TRBJ1-1	NA	NA	ASSETHRSNTEAF
TRBV5-6	TRBJ1-6	NA	NA	ASSLAGGRDSPLH
TRBV9	TRBJ1-5	NA	NA	ASSAHGISNQPQH
TRBV7-9	TRBJ1-2	TRBD1	NA	ASSRTGNGYT
TRBV30	TRBJ2-2	TRBD1	NA	AWSVGGGGELF
TRBV6-5	TRBJ1-1	TRBD1	NA	ASTDGQGIGKAF
TRBV10-2	TRBJ1-5	NA	NA	ASSEIYRAGGQPQH
TRBV3-1/TRBV3-2	TRBJ1-5	NA	NA	ASSQGAGGGYQPQH
TRBV25-1	TRBJ2-7	TRBD1	once	ASSASRTGTYEQY
TRBV21-1	TRBJ1-4	NA	NA	ASSKWLSREEEKLF
TRBV10-3	TRBJ1-1	TRBD1	NA	AISGSRTGGTEAF
TRBV3-1/TRBV3-2	TRBJ2-4	NA	NA	ASSRHGEDIQY
TRBV21-1	TRBJ2-2	NA	NA	ASSKLANTGELF
TRBV10-1	TRBJ2-7	NA	NA	ASSEGRGYEQY
TRBV5-5	TRBJ2-7	TRBD1	NA	ASSLVARDRIPGSYEQY
TRBV6-5	TRBJ2-3	NA	NA	ASSPHRAAADTQY
TRBV7-2	TRBJ1-1	NA	NA	ASSPQGLNAEAF
TRBV6-5	TRBJ1-5	NA	NA	ASSWGGHSNQPQH
TRBV9	TRBJ2-2	NA	once	ASSVAGDPGELF
TRBV27	TRBJ2-1	TRBD2	NA	ASSGAGLSYNEQF
TRBV7-3	TRBJ2-3	TRBD2	NA	ASSLTRLAGSSTDTQY
TRBV24-1	TRBJ2-2	NA	once	ATSDPRSQGRAGELF
TRBV5-1	TRBJ2-3	TRBD1	NA	ASSLSGQPTDTQY
TRBV27	TRBJ2-7	TRBD1	NA	ASSLVGQGMNEQY
TRBV11-2	TRBJ1-2	NA	NA	ASSLGVTGPYNRYGYT
TRBV9	TRBJ1-1	TRBD1	NA	ASSAKGAVTEAF
TRBV7-9	TRBJ2-3	NA	NA	ASSLYSHTDTQY
TRBV4-3	TRBJ1-1	NA	NA	ASSQSKMGVNTEAF
TRBV5-1	TRBJ2-7	NA	few	ASSPEGVGEQY
TRBV10-1	TRBJ2-7	TRBD1	NA	ASSPGTGTNEQY
TRBV10-1	TRBJ2-3	NA	NA	ASSEGWALTDTQY
TRBV7-3	TRBJ2-5	TRBD2	once	ASSLAGGAMETQY
TRBV7-2	TRBJ1-3	NA	NA	ASSNTQGPGNTIY
TRBV5-1	TRBJ1-2	TRBD1	NA	ASSQGTGGYGYT
TRBV7-8	TRBJ1-5	NA	few	ASSLAGGSNQPQH